The clone carrying this T cell receptor beta chain was recorded many times. Its antigen is not identified. Time point described: newly diagnosed GD, antithyroid drugs for less than 3 months. From RNA extracted from PBMCs, the TCR library was made. This sample was taken from a study of regulatory T cells in long-lasting Graves disease. Study-wide results and limits: Fewer public clonotypes were shared by new patients (approximately 970) than by persistent patients (2,741). Persistent Graves' patients had lower TCR diversity than newly diagnosed ones.

Building the TCR beta libraries relied on iRepertoire HTBI primers, and CDR3 regions underwent Arm-PCR. TCRdb reprocessed the multiplex PCR reads with MiXCR, giving one entry per CDR3 protein. The data contain about 400,000 distinct CDR3 sequences, roughly 15% of them singletons. V shed 0 bases and J shed 6 bases, with 12 bases lying between them. CDR1 is GTSNPN and CDR2 is SVGIG in the germline V gene (reference sequence). The CDR3 totals 14 residues. These data are also associated with another study on T cells in Graves' hyperthyroidism and ophthalmopathy. Per that paper: Each diagnosis was grounded in clinical symptoms, serum thyroxine and TRAb, thyroid ultrasound, and orbital computed tomography.

This clonotype originated in a woman younger than 30 with Graves disease. The sequencing here drew on peripheral blood mononuclear cells (PBMCs), taken at new diagnosis, from a patient treated with antithyroid drugs. The rearrangement joins TRBV30 to TRBJ1-5; D uncertain. CDR3 in amino acids: CAWSVRDSPQPQHF. As DNA, the CDR3 is TGTGCCTGGAGTGTCAGAGACTCTCCTCAGCCCCAGCATTTT.